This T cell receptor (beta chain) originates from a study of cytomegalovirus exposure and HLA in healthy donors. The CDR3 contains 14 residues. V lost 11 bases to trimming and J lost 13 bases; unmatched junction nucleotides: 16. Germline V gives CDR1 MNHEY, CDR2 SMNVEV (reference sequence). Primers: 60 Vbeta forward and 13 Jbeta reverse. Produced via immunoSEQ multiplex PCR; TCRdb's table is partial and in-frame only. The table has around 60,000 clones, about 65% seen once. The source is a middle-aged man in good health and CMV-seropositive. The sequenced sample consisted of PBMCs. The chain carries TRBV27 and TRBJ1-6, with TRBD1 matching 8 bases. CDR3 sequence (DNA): TGTGCCTCCGGGCGCCCGGACAGGGCCCTTCCCCTCCACTTT. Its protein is CASGRPDRALPLHF.